These T cell receptor beta chains were read from a single sample in a study of T cells after yellow fever vaccination. In TCRdb, the 5' RACE reads were re-called with MiXCR into one record per CDR3 protein. This sample carries under 550,000 distinct CDR3 sequences, 21% of them seen once, and the ten largest clones take roughly a sixth. Source: PBMCs, taken around 3 weeks after the first yellow fever vaccination. The receptors stem from a man younger than 30 who received the YFV17D yellow fever vaccine. The CDR3 runs from the conserved cysteine through the conserved F or W. D genes are given only for firm matches. A clone size is listed for some rows: how often the clone was seen (once, few, many), or a class if it is expanded.

d_call	cdr3_length	v_call	clone_size	j_call	cdr3_aa	cdr3_nt
.	18	TRBV5-1	few	TRBJ2-6	CASSYYQGLPSGANVLTF	TGCGCCAGCAGCTACTATCAGGGGCTGCCCTCTGGGGCCAACGTCCTGACTTTC
.	15	TRBV7-8	.	TRBJ1-5	CASSQPHGQNQPQHF	TGTGCCAGCAGCCAGCCACATGGGCAAAATCAGCCCCAGCATTTT
.	17	TRBV11-2	few	TRBJ1-4	CASSFYSLPLKHEKLFF	TGTGCCAGCAGCTTTTACAGCCTCCCTCTTAAACATGAAAAACTGTTTTTT
TRBD1	16	TRBV4-3	.	TRBJ2-7	CASSQDAHRGTYEQYF	TGCGCCAGCAGCCAAGATGCGCACAGGGGGACCTACGAGCAGTACTTC
TRBD2	15	TRBV15	few	TRBJ2-3	CATSFPSGNTDTQYF	TGTGCCACCTCTTTTCCTAGCGGAAACACAGATACGCAGTATTTT
TRBD2	18	TRBV5-1	.	TRBJ2-5	CASSLLPAGTSGGETQYF	TGCGCCAGCAGCTTGTTACCAGCCGGGACTAGCGGGGGAGAGACCCAGTACTTC
.	13	TRBV19	few	TRBJ2-3	CASSIEGADTQYF	TGTGCCAGTAGTATAGAGGGTGCGGATACGCAGTATTTT
TRBD1	14	TRBV6-5	few	TRBJ2-7	CASSNSGQIYEQYF	TGTGCCAGCAGTAACTCGGGACAGATCTACGAGCAGTACTTC
.	14	TRBV4-1	.	TRBJ1-5	CASSQGGGIQPQHF	TGCGCCAGCAGCCAGGGGGGAGGGATCCAGCCCCAGCATTTT
TRBD1	15	TRBV6-1	many	TRBJ2-2	CASRRGQGTTGELFF	TGTGCCAGCAGAAGGGGACAGGGGACGACCGGGGAGCTGTTTTTT
.	14	TRBV5-4	.	TRBJ1-2	CASSGGRVDYGYTF	TGTGCCAGCAGCGGGGGCCGGGTGGACTATGGCTACACCTTC
TRBD2	16	TRBV20-1	few	TRBJ2-1	CSAALFSRGGRNEQFF	TGCAGTGCGGCCCTCTTCTCGCGGGGGGGCCGCAATGAGCAGTTCTTC
TRBD1	15	TRBV18	few	TRBJ1-1	CASSYRDRGNTEAFF	TGTGCCAGCTCCTACCGGGACAGGGGGAACACTGAAGCTTTCTTT
.	15	TRBV6-1	.	TRBJ2-1	CASTPTVNSYNEQFF	TGTGCCAGCACCCCGACAGTAAACTCCTACAATGAGCAGTTCTTC
.	14	TRBV11-2	few	TRBJ2-3	CASSLRAYTDTQYF	TGTGCCAGCAGCTTGCGAGCTTACACAGATACGCAGTATTTT
.	14	TRBV5-1	few	TRBJ2-3	CASSLWRVRDTQYF	TGCGCCAGCAGCTTATGGAGGGTCCGCGATACGCAGTATTTT
TRBD1	20	TRBV5-6	few	TRBJ2-4	CASSLKPDRSTLIAKNIQYF	TGTGCCAGCAGCTTGAAACCGGACAGGTCCACCTTAATAGCCAAAAACATTCAGTACTTC
.	14	TRBV5-1	.	TRBJ2-1	CASTEYRAYNEQFF	TGCGCCAGCACAGAGTACAGGGCCTACAATGAGCAGTTCTTC
.	12	TRBV6-5	few	TRBJ1-1	CASSYRGSEAFF	TGTGCCAGCAGTTACAGGGGTTCCGAAGCTTTCTTT
TRBD2	15	TRBV7-9	few	TRBJ2-7	CASSRAGTNAYEQYF	TGTGCCAGCAGCCGGGCCGGGACTAACGCCTACGAGCAGTACTTC
.	14	TRBV10-3	few	TRBJ1-1	CASQGQEGNTEAFF	TGTGCCTCCCAGGGGCAGGAGGGGAACACTGAAGCTTTCTTT
TRBD2	19	TRBV9	few	TRBJ2-3	CASSVVPSGGVGNTDTQYF	TGTGCCAGCAGCGTAGTCCCTAGCGGGGGGGTTGGCAACACAGATACGCAGTATTTT
.	13	TRBV20-1	few	TRBJ2-4	CSASAQVKNIQYF	TGCAGTGCTAGCGCGCAAGTCAAAAACATTCAGTACTTC
TRBD1	16	TRBV10-3	.	TRBJ2-2	CAISGVDRYITGELFF	TGTGCCATCAGTGGGGTGGACAGGTATATCACCGGGGAGCTGTTTTTT
.	14	TRBV29-1	few	TRBJ2-1	CSVEDILGDNEQFF	TGCAGCGTTGAGGACATCCTGGGCGACAATGAGCAGTTCTTC
TRBD2	14	TRBV6-5	many	TRBJ2-3	CASSWRGLPDTQYF	TGTGCCAGCAGTTGGCGGGGGTTACCAGATACGCAGTATTTT
.	15	TRBV7-9	few	TRBJ1-3	CASSSGGESGNTIYF	TGTGCCAGCAGCTCCGGGGGGGAATCTGGAAACACCATATATTTT
.	16	TRBV4-3	.	TRBJ2-2	CASSQDRPGRTGELFF	TGCGCCAGCAGCCAAGATCGACCAGGGCGGACCGGGGAGCTGTTTTTT
.	13	TRBV19	.	TRBJ1-1	CASRQVAMTEAFF	TGTGCCAGTAGGCAAGTCGCGATGACTGAAGCTTTCTTT
.	14	TRBV7-9	few	TRBJ2-1	CASSFYRDYDEQFF	TGTGCCAGCAGCTTCTACAGGGATTACGATGAGCAGTTCTTC
.	13	TRBV15	few	TRBJ1-2	CATSRDNGYGYTF	TGTGCCACCAGCAGAGATAACGGCTATGGCTACACCTTC
.	11	TRBV5-4	.	TRBJ2-2	CASGQNGELFF	TGTGCCAGCGGACAGAACGGGGAGCTGTTTTTT